Listed below are T cell receptor beta chains from one sample, sequenced in a study of CD8+ T cells in alopecia areata. Libraries were prepared by immunoSEQ multiplex PCR; TCRdb keeps only in-frame clonotypes and omits some of them. The sample shows 150,000 or so clones, approximately 49% of them seen only once. The specimen was CD8+ T cells sorted from blood, collected at week 0. The receptor source for this set is a human donor with alopecia areata. CDR3s include the opening cysteine and the closing phenylalanine or tryptophan. D genes are given only for firm matches. Clone size is shown for a subset of rows, as once, few, many or a class of expanded clone.

V: TRBV27
size: NA
J: TRBJ2-2
D: NA
CDR3: CASSPNTGELFF
DNA: TGTGCCAGCAGCCCGAACACCGGGGAGCTGTTTTTT

V: TRBV29-1
size: few
J: TRBJ1-1
D: NA
CDR3: CSVEDRGAMNTEAFF
DNA: TGCAGCGTTGAAGATCGCGGGGCGATGAACACTGAAGCTTTCTTT

V: TRBV5-6
size: few
J: TRBJ2-7
D: NA
CDR3: CASSLKGDNEQYF
DNA: TGTGCCAGCAGCTTGAAGGGAGATAACGAGCAGTACTTC

V: TRBV29-1
size: few
J: TRBJ1-3
D: NA
CDR3: CSVGEQAGSGNTIYF
DNA: TGCAGCGTTGGAGAGCAGGCGGGCTCTGGAAACACCATATATTTT

V: TRBV6-5
size: NA
J: TRBJ1-6
D: NA
CDR3: CASSPRGILPLHF
DNA: TGTGCCAGCAGTCCGAGGGGGATCTTACCCCTCCACTTT

V: TRBV29-1
size: NA
J: TRBJ2-1
D: TRBD1
CDR3: CSVPAGGGYNEQFF
DNA: TGCAGCGTCCCTGCAGGGGGCGGTTACAATGAGCAGTTCTTC

V: TRBV10-3
size: few
J: TRBJ2-1
D: TRBD2
CDR3: CAISELAGETYNEQFF
DNA: TGTGCCATCAGTGAATTGGCGGGGGAGACCTACAATGAGCAGTTCTTC

V: TRBV29-1
size: few
J: TRBJ2-1
D: TRBD1
CDR3: CSVEGDRGGNNEQFF
DNA: TGCAGCGTTGAAGGAGACAGGGGCGGCAACAATGAGCAGTTCTTC

V: TRBV29-1
size: NA
J: TRBJ2-1
D: NA
CDR3: CSGSGTLNYNEQFF
DNA: TGCAGCGGGTCGGGGACTCTTAACTACAATGAGCAGTTCTTC

V: TRBV9
size: NA
J: TRBJ2-3
D: TRBD2
CDR3: CASSPLGGGPADTQYF
DNA: TGTGCCAGCAGCCCCCTGGGCGGGGGGCCAGCAGATACGCAGTATTTT

V: TRBV11-2
size: NA
J: TRBJ2-2
D: NA
CDR3: CASSLVFGGELFF
DNA: TGTGCCAGCAGCTTAGTTTTCGGAGGGGAGCTGTTTTTT

V: TRBV7-8
size: NA
J: TRBJ1-5
D: NA
CDR3: CASSPDPGLNQPQHF
DNA: TGTGCCAGCAGCCCAGACCCGGGGCTCAATCAGCCCCAGCATTTT

V: TRBV2
size: NA
J: TRBJ2-7
D: TRBD1
CDR3: CASSEVTGGYEQYF
DNA: TGTGCCAGCAGTGAAGTGACAGGGGGCTACGAGCAGTACTTC

V: TRBV5-1
size: few
J: TRBJ2-7
D: TRBD1
CDR3: CASRHGTAPYEQYF
DNA: TGCGCCAGCAGACATGGGACAGCGCCCTACGAGCAGTACTTC

V: TRBV7-2
size: few
J: TRBJ2-4
D: NA
CDR3: CASSLVGGTVAKNIQYF
DNA: TGTGCCAGCAGCTTAGTCGGGGGGACAGTAGCCAAAAACATTCAGTACTTC

V: TRBV4-1
size: few
J: TRBJ2-5
D: NA
CDR3: CASSQDQRTQYF
DNA: TGCGCCAGCAGCCAAGATCAAAGGACCCAGTACTTC

V: TRBV5-1
size: NA
J: TRBJ2-7
D: NA
CDR3: CASSQDSYEQYF
DNA: TGCGCCAGCAGCCAGGACAGCTACGAGCAGTACTTC

V: TRBV7-9
size: few
J: TRBJ1-5
D: NA
CDR3: CASSLQGRNQPQHF
DNA: TGTGCCAGCAGCTTACAGGGACGCAATCAGCCCCAGCATTTT

V: TRBV9
size: NA
J: TRBJ2-7
D: TRBD2
CDR3: CASSTGGSSYEQYF
DNA: TGTGCCAGCAGCACCGGGGGGAGCTCCTACGAGCAGTACTTC

V: TRBV9
size: NA
J: TRBJ2-7
D: TRBD1
CDR3: CASSERTGVSEQYF
DNA: TGTGCCAGCAGCGAGAGGACAGGGGTGAGCGAGCAGTACTTC

V: TRBV30
size: NA
J: TRBJ1-1
D: NA
CDR3: CAWSGGPATEAFF
DNA: TGTGCCTGGAGCGGGGGACCAGCGACTGAAGCTTTCTTT

V: TRBV7-8
size: NA
J: TRBJ1-5
D: NA
CDR3: CASSLALSGFGGSNQPQHF
DNA: TGTGCCAGCAGCTTAGCGTTGTCGGGATTTGGTGGGAGCAATCAGCCCCAGCATTTT

V: TRBV4-1
size: NA
J: TRBJ2-2
D: NA
CDR3: CASSPDSRGGELFF
DNA: TGCGCCAGCAGCCCGGACAGTCGTGGCGGGGAGCTGTTTTTT

V: TRBV5-6
size: few
J: TRBJ2-5
D: TRBD1
CDR3: CASSFFETGGLETQYF
DNA: TGTGCCAGCAGCTTCTTCGAAACAGGGGGCCTAGAGACCCAGTACTTC

V: TRBV7-8
size: NA
J: TRBJ2-7
D: NA
CDR3: CASSQTGLNAYEQYF
DNA: TGTGCCAGCAGCCAAACGGGACTTAATGCCTACGAGCAGTACTTC

V: TRBV2
size: few
J: TRBJ2-1
D: TRBD1
CDR3: CASSEAKGGHSGKQFF
DNA: TGTGCCAGCAGTGAAGCGAAAGGGGGCCACTCAGGAAAGCAGTTCTTC

V: TRBV27
size: NA
J: TRBJ1-6
D: NA
CDR3: CASSLWDQNSPLHF
DNA: TGTGCCAGCAGTTTATGGGATCAGAATTCACCCCTCCACTTT

V: TRBV5-6
size: few
J: TRBJ1-5
D: NA
CDR3: CASSLHDFNQPQHF
DNA: TGTGCCAGCAGCTTGCACGATTTCAATCAGCCCCAGCATTTT

V: TRBV9
size: few
J: TRBJ2-1
D: NA
CDR3: CASSVGNSKPLNEQFF
DNA: TGTGCCAGCAGCGTAGGAAACAGCAAACCTTTGAATGAGCAGTTCTTC

V: TRBV5-1
size: few
J: TRBJ1-5
D: NA
CDR3: CASSLEGFQPQHF
DNA: TGCGCCAGCAGCTTAGAGGGGTTTCAGCCCCAGCATTTT

V: TRBV7-3
size: NA
J: TRBJ2-7
D: NA
CDR3: CASNPYGDIYEQYF
DNA: TGTGCCAGCAACCCCTACGGGGACATATACGAGCAGTACTTC

V: TRBV12-5
size: NA
J: TRBJ1-2
D: NA
CDR3: CASGSGASRGPFYGYTF
DNA: TGTGCTAGTGGTTCGGGCGCTTCCAGGGGACCATTCTATGGCTACACCTTC

V: TRBV13
size: few
J: TRBJ2-5
D: TRBD1
CDR3: CASSPAGQGGAETQYF
DNA: TGTGCCAGCAGCCCAGCGGGACAGGGGGGCGCCGAGACCCAGTACTTC

V: TRBV5-6
size: NA
J: TRBJ2-7
D: NA
CDR3: CASSQDRDSSYEQYF
DNA: TGTGCCAGCAGCCAAGACCGGGACTCCTCCTACGAGCAGTACTTC

V: TRBV2
size: few
J: TRBJ1-5
D: NA
CDR3: CASSEGGATQPQHF
DNA: TGTGCCAGCAGTGAAGGGGGGGCAACTCAGCCCCAGCATTTT

V: TRBV27
size: few
J: TRBJ1-4
D: NA
CDR3: CASSLSLGLNEKLFF
DNA: TGTGCCAGCAGTTTATCGCTTGGACTTAATGAAAAACTGTTTTTT

V: TRBV13
size: few
J: TRBJ2-1
D: TRBD1
CDR3: CASSLMGQFYNEQFF
DNA: TGTGCCAGCAGCCTAATGGGACAGTTCTACAATGAGCAGTTCTTC

V: TRBV6-5
size: NA
J: TRBJ1-1
D: NA
CDR3: CASRPISLNTEAFF
DNA: TGTGCCAGCAGGCCGATCTCCTTGAACACTGAAGCTTTCTTT

V: TRBV6-4
size: NA
J: TRBJ2-2
D: NA
CDR3: CASSQNPNTGELFF
DNA: TGTGCCAGCAGTCAGAATCCGAACACCGGGGAGCTGTTTTTT

V: TRBV25-1
size: few
J: TRBJ2-7
D: NA
CDR3: CASTPYSSYEQYF
DNA: TGTGCCAGCACCCCTTATAGCTCCTACGAGCAGTACTTC

V: TRBV27
size: few
J: TRBJ1-5
D: NA
CDR3: CASSPLNQPQHF
DNA: TGTGCCAGCAGTCCCCTCAATCAGCCCCAGCATTTT

V: TRBV27
size: NA
J: TRBJ2-3
D: NA
CDR3: CASSPDRGTSTDTQYF
DNA: TGTGCCAGCAGCCCAGACCGGGGGACTAGCACAGATACGCAGTATTTT

V: TRBV7-6
size: NA
J: TRBJ1-5
D: NA
CDR3: CASSLGEHFSNQPQHF
DNA: TGTGCCAGCAGCTTAGGTGAACATTTTAGCAATCAGCCCCAGCATTTT

V: TRBV7-3
size: NA
J: TRBJ2-7
D: NA
CDR3: CASSFGGGYEQYF
DNA: TGTGCCAGCAGCTTCGGCGGTGGATACGAGCAGTACTTC

V: TRBV27
size: once
J: TRBJ2-3
D: TRBD1
CDR3: CASSWFTPGQNTDTQYF
DNA: TGTGCCAGCAGTTGGTTCACTCCGGGACAGAACACAGATACGCAGTATTTT

V: TRBV29-1
size: once
J: TRBJ1-4
D: NA
CDR3: CSVEGEGEKLFF
DNA: TGCAGCGTTGAAGGAGAGGGGGAAAAACTGTTTTTT

V: TRBV5-5
size: NA
J: TRBJ2-5
D: TRBD1
CDR3: CASSWGDRYQETQYF
DNA: TGTGCCAGCAGCTGGGGGGACAGGTACCAAGAGACCCAGTACTTC

V: TRBV11-2
size: NA
J: TRBJ2-7
D: NA
CDR3: CASSPGEGLLSYEQYF
DNA: TGTGCCAGCAGCCCAGGTGAGGGGTTGCTTTCCTACGAGCAGTACTTC

V: TRBV4-1
size: NA
J: TRBJ2-3
D: TRBD2
CDR3: CASSQVPGLAGESRGDTQYF
DNA: TGCGCCAGCAGCCAAGTCCCGGGACTAGCGGGGGAGAGTCGTGGAGATACGCAGTATTTT

V: TRBV29-1
size: NA
J: TRBJ2-7
D: TRBD2
CDR3: CSVFGGAYEQYF
DNA: TGCAGCGTTTTCGGGGGGGCCTACGAGCAGTACTTC

V: TRBV13
size: few
J: TRBJ2-1
D: NA
CDR3: CASSAGADGEFF
DNA: TGTGCCAGCAGCGCCGGGGCGGATGGGGAGTTCTTC

V: TRBV2
size: few
J: TRBJ2-3
D: NA
CDR3: CASSDDGAGTDTQYF
DNA: TGTGCCAGCAGTGATGATGGGGCAGGCACAGATACGCAGTATTTT

V: TRBV5-4
size: NA
J: TRBJ2-7
D: TRBD2
CDR3: CASSRTLGGGDEQYF
DNA: TGTGCCAGCAGCAGAACCCTCGGCGGGGGGGACGAGCAGTACTTC